The 19 T cell receptor beta chains below come from one sample, sequenced in a study of T cell changes during pregnancy in multiple sclerosis. Assay: immunoSEQ multiplex PCR; the TCRdb copy retains only in-frame clones and omits some. The repertoire holds tens of thousands of clones, with 88% as singletons. Sequencing used peripheral blood, obtained in the first trimester of pregnancy. These receptors all stem from a female donor with multiple sclerosis, enrolled in a pregnancy study.

The chain is built from TRBV18 and TRBJ1-5; D not certain. V lost 3 bases, J lost 5 bases, and 11 bases lay in between. Germline CDR1 KGHSH, CDR2 LQKENI. The CDR3 runs to 14 residues. CDR3 coding DNA: TGTGCCAGCTCACCGCGGCAGTCTGATCAGCCCCAGCATTTT. Amino acids: CASSPRQSDQPQHF. Full variable domain (outside the CDR3, taken from reference TRBV18 and TRBJ1-5): NAGVMQNPRHLVRRRGQEARLRCSPMKGHSHVYWYRQLPEEGLKFMVYLQKENIIDESGMPKERFSAEFPKEGPSILRIQQVVRGDSAAYFCASSPRQSDQPQHFGDGTRLSIL.

The rearrangement links TRBV7-2 to TRBJ2-3, with a weak D call TRBD2 (6 bases). V was clipped by 5 bases and J by 8 bases, with 8 bases between them. Germline lookup yields CDR1 SGHTA and CDR2 FQGNSA. The CDR3 covers 11 residues. The CDR3 sequence is CASSVGGTQYF. The CDR3 DNA follows: TGTGCCAGCAGCGTCGGGGGTACGCAGTATTTT.

The chain combines TRBV4-1 with TRBJ1-3; weak D call: TRBD1 (6 bases). V lost 4 bases to trimming and J lost 1 base, with 14 bases between them. The CDR3 loop spans 16 amino acids. The germline V gene has CDR1 MGHRA and CDR2 YSYEKL. The CDR3 sequence is CASSPGGGASGNTIYF. DNA for the CDR3: TGCGCCAGCAGCCCTGGTGGGGGGGCATCTGGAAACACCATATATTTT.

The J gene is TRBJ2-1, the V gene TRBV7-2; the D is unclear. This CDR3 is built from 12 residues. Germline V CDR1 and CDR2: SGHTA, FQGNSA. The V gene lost 1 base and the J gene lost 9 bases, with 7 bases spanning the gap. CDR3 sequence reads: CASSLDASEQFF. The CDR3 region has the DNA TGTGCCAGCAGCTTAGACGCTAGTGAGCAGTTCTTC.

The gene calls are TRBV6-1 and TRBJ2-3; 14 nucleotides line up with TRBD2. The CDR3 has 15 residues. Germline lookup yields CDR1 MNHNS and CDR2 SASEGT. V dropped 4 bases and J dropped 6; count of bases not matched to a gene: 3. The CDR3, as DNA: TGTGCCAGCAGTGGACTAGCGGGGGGGTTGGATACGCAGTATTTT. Residues: CASSGLAGGLDTQYF.

The gene calls are TRBV19 and TRBJ1-5, with D perhaps TRBD1 (6 bases). The V and J ends lost 3 bases and 5 bases respectively, with 14 bases between them. CDR1 is LNHDA, CDR2 SQIVND, per germline (reference sequence). The CDR3 length is 15 residues. DNA of the CDR3: TGTGCCAGTAGTATGGGGGGGGGCTCTTATCAGCCCCAGCATTTT. Its protein product is CASSMGGGSYQPQHF.

V and J are TRBV15 and TRBJ1-2; 9 bases map to TRBD1. The CDR3 runs to 15 residues. Germline CDR1 is LNHNV and CDR2 is YYDKDF (reference sequence). Trimming at V came to 6 bases and at J to 8 bases, leaving 13 bases not matched to a gene. The CDR3 nucleotides read TGTGCCACCAGAGGACCCCGGACAGGGGATGAGGGCTACACCTTC. It codes for CATRGPRTGDEGYTF.

V usage is TRBV5-1 and J usage is TRBJ2-1; a weak D match, TRBD2 (6 bases). The ends were cut back, 0 bases at V and 1 base at J, with 11 bases in the middle. CDR1 is SGHRS, CDR2 YFSETQ, per germline. This CDR3 is 16 amino acids long. CDR3 protein: CASSLGGGGSYNEQFF. The CDR3 bases are TGCGCCAGCAGCTTGGGGGGAGGCGGTTCCTACAATGAGCAGTTCTTC. The full variable domain, completed using reference TRBV5-1 and TRBJ2-1, is KAGVTQTPRYLIKTRGQQVTLSCSPISGHRSVSWYQQTPGQGLQFLFEYFSETQRNKGNFPGRFSGRQFSNSRSEMNVSTLELGDSALYLCASSLGGGGSYNEQFFGPGTRLTVL.

The gene calls are TRBV6-6 and TRBJ1-1, with 7 bases that match TRBD1. Germline CDR1 MNHNY, CDR2 SVGAGI (reference sequence). The V segment lost 4 bases and the J segment 2 bases; nucleotides outside the gene matches: 10. CDR3 length equals 16 residues. This chain's CDR3 is CASSSIPTGDNTEAFF. CDR3 sequence (DNA): TGTGCCAGCAGTTCCATTCCCACAGGGGATAACACTGAAGCTTTCTTT.

The gene calls are TRBV18 and TRBJ1-2, with D possibly matching TRBD1 (6 bases). Trimming stripped 0 bases from V and 8 bases from J, with 19 bases between. From germline, CDR1 is KGHSH and CDR2 LQKENI. This CDR3 is built from 16 residues. CDR3: CASSPPTQGRRMGYTF. Written as DNA, the CDR3 is TGTGCCAGCTCACCACCTACTCAGGGGCGCAGAATGGGCTACACCTTC. The full variable domain, with the rest looked up from reference TRBV18 and TRBJ1-2, is NAGVMQNPRHLVRRRGQEARLRCSPMKGHSHVYWYRQLPEEGLKFMVYLQKENIIDESGMPKERFSAEFPKEGPSILRIQQVVRGDSAAYFCASSPPTQGRRMGYTFGSGTRLTVV.

The chain uses TRBV7-2 and TRBJ2-1, with D tentatively TRBD1 (8 bases). V shed 3 bases and J shed 10 bases, with 16 bases lying between them. The CDR3 consists of 14 residues. Germline V gene sequence: CDR1 SGHTA, CDR2 FQGNSA. The CDR3 here is CASSLTGAGREQFF. In nucleotides, the CDR3 is TGTGCCAGCAGCTTGACAGGGGCCGGGAGGGAGCAGTTCTTC.

V gene TRBV19 combines with J gene TRBJ2-7, with 7 bases aligning to TRBD2. CDR1 and CDR2 from the germline V gene are LNHDA and SQIVND (reference sequence). This CDR3 contains 16 residues. V lost 6 bases to trimming and J lost 2 bases; unmatched junction nucleotides: 13. The CDR3: CASSPRGGFSAYEQYF. CDR3 in DNA: TGTGCCAGTAGCCCTCGGGGAGGGTTCAGTGCCTACGAGCAGTACTTC. The whole variable domain, remainder taken from reference TRBV19 and TRBJ2-7, is DGGITQSPKYLFRKEGQNVTLSCEQNLNHDAMYWYRQDPGQGLRLIYYSQIVNDFQKGDIAEGYSVSREKKESFPLTVTSAQKNPTAFYLCASSPRGGFSAYEQYFGPGTRLTVT.

The CDR3 region has the DNA TGTGCCAGCAGCTTGGGGGGGGACAGGGGTACCTACGAGCAGTACTTC. Its translation is CASSLGGDRGTYEQYF. The rearrangement uses TRBV5-4 and TRBJ2-7; 10 bases line up with TRBD1. The germline gives CDR1 SGHNT, CDR2 YYREEE (reference sequence). The trim removed 0 bases at V and 2 bases at J, leaving 5 bases unmatched. The CDR3 sequence is 16 residues long.

This chain uses TRBV4-1 with TRBJ2-1; 14 bases map to TRBD2. After removal of 3 bases from V and 8 bases from J, the junction contained 6 bases not matched to a gene. This CDR3 is built from 16 residues. Germline CDR1 and CDR2: MGHRA and YSYEKL. CDR3 amino acids: CASSQPGLAGEDEQFF. The CDR3 DNA is TGCGCCAGCAGCCAGCCGGGACTAGCGGGAGAAGATGAGCAGTTCTTC.

This clone was observed once. The chain is built from TRBV4-1 and TRBJ2-3; 10 positions agree with TRBD2. V lost 4 bases and J lost 0; bases outside the gene matches: 13. The CDR3 sequence is 19 residues long. In germline, CDR1 is MGHRA, CDR2 YSYEKL. CDR3 in amino acids: CASSPIKAGLATSTDTQYF. CDR3 DNA sequence: TGCGCCAGCAGCCCCATAAAGGCGGGACTAGCGACAAGCACAGATACGCAGTATTTT.

A single count supports this clone. V is TRBV10-3 and J is TRBJ2-1, with a tentative D call TRBD1 (5 bases). The ends were cut back, 0 bases at V and 1 base at J, with 13 bases in the middle. Germline CDR1 is ENHRY and CDR2 is SYGVKD. This CDR3 spans 17 amino acids. CDR3: CAISESRGPGSYNEQFF. The CDR3, as DNA: TGTGCCATCAGTGAGTCCCGCGGTCCAGGGTCCTACAATGAGCAGTTCTTC.

A few counts support this clone. The CDR3, as DNA: TGTGCCAGAAGCGGCGAGGGTGAAGCTTTCTTT. Translation gives CARSGEGEAFF. This chain connects TRBV5-3 to TRBJ1-1, with D unclear. TRBV5-3 is treated as an ORF (open reading frame) with a function not yet certain. Trimming stripped 4 bases from V and 7 bases from J, with 8 bases between. The CDR3 length is 11 residues.

The CDR3 loop reads CASSLQGREKLFF. CDR3 coding DNA: TGTGCCAGCAGTCTCCAGGGGAGAGAAAAACTGTTTTTT. V usage is TRBV6-1 and J usage is TRBJ1-4; D might be TRBD1 (6 bases). Germline lookup yields CDR1 MNHNS and CDR2 SASEGT. Trimming removed 5 bases at V and 8 bases at J, with 12 bases between. The CDR3 is 13 amino acids.

This rearrangement joins TRBV2 to TRBJ2-1; possibly TRBD2 for D (5 bases). V lost 8 bases to trimming and J lost 2 bases, with 16 bases between them. CDR1 SNHLY and CDR2 FYNNEI come from the germline V gene. This CDR3 region has 15 residues. The CDR3: CASVAGRGTYNEQFF. The CDR3 DNA is TGTGCCAGCGTGGCTGGGAGAGGGACCTACAATGAGCAGTTCTTC.